The clone carrying this T cell receptor beta chain was observed a handful of times. This record belongs to a study of blood T cell repertoires in COVID-19. Authors' data handling: Reference gene primer amplification yielded estimated nucleated cell counts. Sequencing used immunoSEQ multiplex PCR; TCRdb keeps in-frame clones, though not all of them. V, J and clone size derive from that table, while D and trimming were established from the DNA sequence. The table shows tens of thousands of clones, with about 86% occurring only once. Germline loops: CDR1 SEHNR, CDR2 FQNEAQ (reference sequence). V was pared by 5 bases and J by 0 bases, with 11 bases between. The CDR3 is 14 residues long.

Sequencing was performed on peripheral blood. The V and J genes are TRBV7-9 and TRBJ2-7; tentative D call: TRBD1 (6 bases). The clonotype comes from a man between 65 and 79 years old with active COVID-19. CDR3 amino acids: CASSPGVYSYEQYF. DNA for the CDR3: TGTGCCAGCAGCCCAGGGGTTTACTCCTACGAGCAGTACTTC. The full variable domain, its missing parts supplied by reference TRBV7-9 and TRBJ2-7, is DTGVSQNPRHKITKRGQNVTFRCDPISEHNRLYWYRQTLGQGPEFLTYFQNEAQLEKSRLLSDRFSAERPKGSFSTLEIQRTEQGDSAMYLCASSPGVYSYEQYFGPGTRLTVT.